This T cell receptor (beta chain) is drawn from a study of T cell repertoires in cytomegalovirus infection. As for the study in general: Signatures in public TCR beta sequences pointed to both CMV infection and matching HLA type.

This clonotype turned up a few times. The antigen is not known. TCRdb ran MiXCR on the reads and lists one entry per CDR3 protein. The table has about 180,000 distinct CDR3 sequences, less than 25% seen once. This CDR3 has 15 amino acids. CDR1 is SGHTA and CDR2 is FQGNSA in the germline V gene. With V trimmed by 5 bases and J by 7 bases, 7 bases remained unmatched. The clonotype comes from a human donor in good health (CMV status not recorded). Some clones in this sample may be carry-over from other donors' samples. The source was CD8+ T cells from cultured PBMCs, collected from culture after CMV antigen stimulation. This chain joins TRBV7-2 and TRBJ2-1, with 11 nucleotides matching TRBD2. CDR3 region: CASSLSSGGPNEQFF. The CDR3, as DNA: TGTGCCAGCAGCCTTTCTAGCGGGGGGCCTAATGAGCAGTTCTTC.